The source of this T cell receptor (beta chain) is a study of blood T cells in healthy people across ages. Study results and limitations: Among T cells, TCR beta diversity per million cells dropped roughly linearly as age rose.

The sample holds a few counts of this clonotype. Its target is unknown. Using a J-beta primer mix together with a sample-barcoded 5' primer, a second PCR was run for roughly 7 to 11 cycles. TCRdb reprocessed the 5' RACE reads with MiXCR, giving one entry per CDR3 protein. The sample includes 540,000 or so distinct CDR3 sequences, roughly 48% seen only once; the top ten take 20% to 25%. The CDR3 has 13 amino acids. Germline V lookup: CDR1 SQVTM, CDR2 ANQGSEA. This clonotype was sampled from an elderly man in good health. The chain carries TRBV29-1 and TRBJ2-5; the D gene is possibly TRBD2 (6 bases). The J call may be in error: the DNA end matches TRBJ2-7 better. Sequences were obtained from blood. The CDR3 loop is CSVAFGSGYEQYF. The CDR3 DNA is TGCAGCGTTGCCTTTGGAAGCGGGTACGAGCAGTACTTC.